This T cell receptor beta chain was obtained from a study of shared clonotypes between healthy human individuals (dated by TCRdb to 2019 to 2021). About the investigation overall: The cohort included three men and a couple of women between 18 and 49 years of age. To estimate repertoire size and how much clonotypes are shared between individuals, the study performed deep sequencing of blood TCR repertoires from a handful of healthy adults. Different laboratories and diverse techniques were used to prepare libraries and sequence TCR repertoires, to increase sequencing depth and limit assay-specific biases. Per donor, three plates each were used for CD4 naive and CD4 memory, two for CD8 naive, and one for CD8 memory. Between about 0.94 and 10 billion PBMCs per donor were obtained by leukapheresis.

In regard to this clone: Its recognized antigen is unknown. No qualities accompany the bases; no much larger clone lies one base away.

Beyond this particular receptor, the publication reports: Pairwise subsampling indicated that sequencing depth was expected to affect the degree of clonotype sharing among donors. Sampling was limited to blood, and TCR repertoires in tissue likely differ from TCR repertoires in blood. Because the study included a small number of donors, the genetic and exposure-history diversity represented was limited. Naive subsets generally had larger estimated clonotype richness than memory subsets did. Across a handful of donors, 4.5% to 6.5% of naive CD4, more than 3% of naive CD8, 2% to 2.5% of memory CD4, and under 0.45% of memory CD8 clonotypes were shared. Incomplete sequencing was indicated by rarefaction of sorted-subset datasets, despite the large sequencing depth. Compared with non-shared clonotypes, clonotypes shared by all four sorted-subset donors had higher generation probabilities.

CDR1 and CDR2 are drawn from the germline V gene: SGDLS, YYNGEE. Taken from cysteine to phenylalanine, the CDR3 has 16 residues. Only CDR3 DNA is held: 48 bases, read in frame from base 1. Germline trimming amounts to 2 bases on V and 5 bases on J, with 13 as the count of junction bases outside the gene matches. Using the deep immunoSEQ assay, multiplex PCR amplified TCR CDR3 regions from genomic DNA. For each cell subset, the extracted genomic DNA was distributed evenly across all wells of several immunoSEQ 96-well plates, and each plate served as one replicate. For sorted subsets, each replicate PCR was loaded with roughly 0.2 ug genomic DNA, equivalent to about 30,000 T cell genomes. Purified libraries were quantified with a Qubit 3.0 fluorometer, sized on a Bioanalyzer 2100, and re-quantified with the KAPA Library Quantification kit. Each immunoSEQ 96-well plate was sequenced on its own single-read 150-cycle Illumina NextSeq 550 flow cell. On the study's bioinformatics: Because the immunoSEQ output included only junctional sequences and no quality scores, the filtering could not be the same as the filtering used for full-length reads. Sequences were annotated with PyIR, a Python wrapper for IgBLAST v1.9, and V/J genes and CDR3 were assigned using IMGT germline references. Any read was removed if the V/J assignment was weak (E-value above 1e-6), the CDR3 was missing, or the read contained stop codons, out-of-frame junctions, or ambiguous translated residues. V3J clonotypes were defined as sequences sharing an identical inferred V gene, J gene, and CDR3 amino acid sequence. Percentage overlap between repertoires was computed as shared unique clonotypes divided by the size of the smaller repertoire. Three approaches were used to assess repertoire richness: RTK rarefaction, the Chao1 estimator, and Recon v2.1 estimates of unobserved clonotypes. OLGA was used to compute generation probabilities for all TCRbeta clonotypes that the gDNA method yielded from a few donors. In TCRdb, the immuneACCESS table is reduced to in-frame sequences with V and J assigned. These tables do not hold every clone; where another copy was compared, an unresolved V gene accounts for under half, and the others remain unexplained. That table supplies the V and J calls and clone size; D and trimming were determined from the DNA. Present in this sample are roughly 380,000 clones, approximately 96% of which were seen just once. Together, the top ten hold about 0.32% of the sample.

The donors were healthy, HIV-negative adults with no recently reported acute infections or vaccinations. Every donor was a Caucasian adult living in Nashville, Tennessee, USA. CD8 memory samples combined magnetically selected CD45RO+ cells with CCR7-negative CD45RA+ effector memory (TemRA) cells. Blood was obtained by leukapheresis, after which PBMCs were separated by Ficoll-Histopaque density gradient centrifugation and cryopreserved in liquid nitrogen vapor phase. Analytical flow cytometry was used to check the purity and quantity of every magnetically sorted T cell population. Genomic DNA was isolated from each sorted fraction and quantified by UV absorbance on a Nanodrop 2000c.

The receptor was derived from a man aged 25 to 40 in good health. The rearrangement joined TRBV9 to TRBJ2-7; TRBD2 lines up with 7 middle nucleotides. Sequenced material: memory CD8+ T cells sorted from blood. In light of the paper, this sample's cell subset or site label describes: CD45RO+ cells pooled with CCR7-negative TemRA cells. The sequenced DNA: TGTGCCAGCAGCGTGGCTCCTAGCGGAGGGCACCACGAGCAGTACTTC. This encodes CASSVAPSGGHHEQYF.